Sequencing of this T cell receptor beta chain was carried out in a study of cytomegalovirus exposure and HLA in healthy donors. This CDR3 comprises 13 residues. V dropped 0 bases and J dropped 4 bases, with 7 bases sitting between them. Germline V CDR1 and CDR2: SGDLS, YYNGEE. About this clone itself: As yet, its antigen is unknown.

Findings of the study overall: In a later analysis, DRB1 alleles had the most associated TCRs; HLA-C alleles the fewest. It was shown in a later analysis that HLA-associated TCR beta chains were more clonally expanded than other, equally common chains. The HLA-A and HLA-B alleles of most subjects were reportedly predicted accurately from TCR beta sequences. Previously analyzed data showed that most TCR beta V segments were productive at a frequency of about 90% or about 30%.

PCR employed 60 Vbeta and 13 Jbeta primers. The repertoire was sequenced with immunoSEQ multiplex PCR; TCRdb's copy has only in-frame clones and lacks some. The sample includes 110,000 to 150,000 clones, around 79% of them seen just once. This chain links TRBV9 with TRBJ1-2; TRBD1 might be the D (6 bases). Sequencing was carried out using PBMCs. This TCR was sampled from a male donor in good health and CMV-seronegative. The chain's CDR3 is CASSVGQAYGYTF. The CDR3 bases are TGTGCCAGCAGCGTAGGACAGGCCTATGGCTACACCTTC.